The clone carrying this T cell receptor (beta chain) was observed a handful of times. The record originates from a study of regulatory T cells in long-lasting Graves disease. Background on the study: To qualify as persistent, Graves' disease required over 5 years of antithyroid drugs with positive TSH receptor antibodies.

Looked up from germline, CDR1 is SQVTM and CDR2 is ANQGSEA. This CDR3 spans 14 amino acids. The V segment lost 7 bases and the J segment 4 bases; nucleotides outside the gene matches: 8. This sample's time point: persistent/refractory GD, antithyroid drugs over 5 years with positive TRAb. Generation of the TCR library employed RNA extracted from PBMCs. Relying on iRepertoire HTBI primers and Arm-PCR of CDR3 regions, the team built TCR beta libraries. TCRdb ran MiXCR on the multiplex PCR reads and lists one entry per CDR3 protein. The data show a few hundred thousand distinct CDR3 sequences, 21% seen once.

The chain is built from TRBV29-1 and TRBJ1-5, with 9 bases that match TRBD1. The specimen was peripheral blood mononuclear cells (PBMCs), collected when the disease was refractory, from a patient treated with antithyroid drugs. This receptor was obtained from a female donor with Graves disease. The CDR3 DNA sequence: TGCAGCGCCTCCAAAGGGACAGGGAATCAGCCCCAGCATTTT. Amino acids: CSASKGTGNQPQHF. Looking up the rest from reference TRBV29-1 and TRBJ1-5 gives the full variable domain: SAVISQKPSRDICQRGTSLTIQCQVDSQVTMMFWYRQQPGQSLTLIATANQGSEATYESGFVIDKFPISRPNLTFSTLTVSNMSPEDSSIYLCSASKGTGNQPQHFGDGTRLSIL.